The entry below describes one TCR beta chain. Its target is unknown. This PCR relied on a set of 60 Vbeta primers and 13 Jbeta primers. TCRdb keeps only in-frame clones here, not all; method: immunoSEQ multiplex PCR. The repertoire has 100,000 to 120,000 clones, around 80% of them found once; the top ten carry around 5.9%. These data originate in a study of cytomegalovirus exposure and HLA in healthy donors. Overall study results and limits: When analyzed later, a missense DCLRE1C variant was found to be linked to TCR beta V- and J-gene trimming. The study reported that TCR beta sequences accurately predicted HLA-A and HLA-B alleles in most subjects.

The germline V gene encodes CDR1 MNHNS and CDR2 SASEGT. V lost 5 bases and J 0 bases, leaving 10 bases between the germline ends. CDR3 length: 15 amino acids. This rearrangement joins TRBV6-1 to TRBJ2-2; D uncertain. This sequence originates from a man aged 25 to 40 in good health and CMV-seropositive. The sequencing sample was made of PBMCs. CDR3 protein: CASSPRAPNTGELFF. CDR3 sequence (DNA): TGTGCCAGCAGTCCTAGAGCGCCGAACACCGGGGAGCTGTTTTTT.